Given below is one T cell receptor (beta chain) in context. What it binds is unknown. This entry belongs to a study of shared clonotypes between healthy human individuals. Study in general: Each donor had three CD4 naive, three CD4 memory, two CD8 naive and one CD8 memory plate.

The naive CD8 fraction comprised CD45RO-negative cells positively selected for CCR7 and excluded terminally differentiated effector memory CD45RA+ cells. Sequencing was at deep level. Some clones are missing from TCRdb's copy, which holds only in-frame ones; the method was immunoSEQ multiplex PCR. The table records roughly 770,000 clones, about 96% of them present only once. Study-level results: With a handful of donors compared, 4.5% to 6.5% of naive CD4 clonotypes were shared. An expected dependence of interdonor clonotype sharing on sequencing depth was noted.

Source material: naive CD8+ T cells sorted from blood. This TCR came from a man younger than 40 in good health.

CDR3 coding DNA: TGTGCCAGCAGCCCCAGAGGACAGGGATTGGAAAACATTCAGTACTTC. Translation: CASSPRGQGLENIQYF. J is TRBJ2-4 and V is TRBV7-8; 8 bases fit TRBD1. The V gene end was trimmed by 5 bases and the J gene end by 5 bases; junction bases not matched to a gene: 11. The CDR3 is 16 amino acids. Germline V gene data show CDR1 as SGHVS and CDR2 as FQNEAQ.